This T cell receptor (beta chain) was captured by sequencing in a study of T cell responses to AZD1222 COVID-19 vaccine. Only one count was recorded for this clone. Data came from immunoSEQ multiplex PCR; TCRdb stores just in-frame clones and leaves some out. The data hold about 97,000 clones, with 80% to 90% observed a single time. CDR3 length equals 15 residues. Germline V CDR1 and CDR2: SGHRS, YFSETQ. V shed 1 base and J shed 8 bases, with 18 bases lying between them. The sequenced sample was peripheral blood, obtained 28 days after the second AZD1222 dose. The V gene is TRBV5-1, the J gene TRBJ1-2; D is unclear. The sequence derives from an adult who received the AZD1222 COVID-19 vaccine. CDR3: CASSLSNTAPRGYTF. The CDR3 coding sequence is TGCGCCAGCAGCTTGTCCAACACAGCCCCTAGGGGCTACACCTTC.